This T cell receptor (beta chain) is drawn from a study of early T cells in non-severe SARS-CoV-2 infection. In the study overall: The chains were unpaired, and the sequenced material was bulk RNA from unsorted whole blood.

Overall study findings and caveats: Matching results from VDJdb favored anti-spike CD8 responses, leaving private and CD4 specificities undetected.

TCRdb passed the 5' RACE reads through MiXCR, listing each CDR3 protein once. The profile covers about 90,000 distinct CDR3 sequences, with about an eighth appearing a single time and 6.5% to 9% taken by the ten largest. Germline values: CDR1 SGHTA, CDR2 FQGNSA. The CDR3 is 17 residues long. The V end lost 6 bases, the J end lost 3 bases, and 20 bases lay between the germline ends. Details on this clonotype: No antigen is known for it.

The TCR originated in an adult who was a healthcare worker with PCR-confirmed SARS-CoV-2 infection or an uninfected control (not recorded which). Sequenced sample: whole blood. This chain connects TRBV7-2 to TRBJ2-2; D ambiguous. CDR3 DNA: TGTGCCAGCAGTTGGCCCCGGGCAAGCCGCGACACCGGGGAGCTGTTTTTT. Its protein product is CASSWPRASRDTGELFF.